The sequence of this TCR beta chain was determined in a study of vaccination and CD4 T cells after COVID-19. Study information: Spike peptides, overlapping and drawn from SARS-CoV-2, HCoV-NL63, HCoV-OC43 and HCoV-229E, were used to stimulate cells.

Sequenced with the Oncomine TCR Beta short-read assay was DNA taken from cultured CD4+ T cells. One entry per CDR3 protein results from TCRdb running MiXCR on the PCR reads. This repertoire shows 17,000 or so distinct CDR3 sequences, around 32% found once; its top ten account for approximately 15%. Overall study findings and caveats: Convalescent patients had 304 of 307 vaccine-specific clones showing spike mono-reactivity. Median SARS-CoV-2-reactive clonotype numbers rose nonsignificantly, 21 to 38.

Treatment in this sample: roughly ten-day PBMC culture with coronavirus spike peptide pools or control peptides (ViraFEST assay). Trimming stripped 3 bases from V and 6 bases from J, with 9 bases between. In germline, CDR1 is ENHRY, CDR2 SYGVKD. The CDR3 is 12 amino acids. Comments on this clonotype: Its cognate antigen is unknown.

The sequenced material came from cultured CD4+ T cells from blood. This sequence was found in a human donor with COVID-19. The chain carries TRBV10-3 and TRBJ2-7; D is perhaps TRBD1 (5 bases). As DNA, the CDR3 is TGTGCCATCAGTGACACAGGCAGCGAGCAGTACTTC. It translates to CAISDTGSEQYF.